One and the same sample provided the 4 T cell receptor beta chains below, sequenced in a study of shared clonotypes between healthy human individuals. CD45RO-negative cells were positively selected for CCR7, leaving out terminally differentiated effector memory CD45RA+ cells. Generated by immunoSEQ multiplex PCR, the TCRdb table keeps only in-frame clones and is missing some. Of around 550,000 clones in the sample, approximately 95% were seen once. The sample was naive CD8+ T cells sorted from blood. The receptors stem from a woman aged 25 to 39 in good health.

The chain couples TRBV7-3 to TRBJ2-3; TRBD2 is a possible D gene (6 bases). The CDR3 is 18 residues long. V shed 2 bases and J shed 0 bases, with 18 bases lying between them. Germline-derived CDR1 and CDR2 are SGHTA and FQGTGA. For the CDR3, the DNA is TGTGCCAGCAGCTTAGTTGGAGGGTCCGTGGCTAGCACAGATACGCAGTATTTT. Protein product: CASSLVGGSVASTDTQYF.

J is TRBJ2-5 and V is TRBV10-3; D ambiguous. The V gene lost 0 bases and the J gene lost 0 bases, with 8 bases spanning the gap. CDR1 and CDR2 from the germline V gene are ENHRY and SYGVKD. CDR3 length: 15 residues. CDR3 protein: CAISESGWDQETQYF. The CDR3 bases are TGTGCCATCAGTGAGTCGGGGTGGGACCAAGAGACCCAGTACTTC.

The J gene is TRBJ1-5, the V gene TRBV19; D is uncertain. Germline V gene lookup returns CDR1 LNHDA and CDR2 SQIVND (reference sequence). V was pared by 9 bases and J by 4 bases, with 22 bases between. The CDR3 sequence is 16 residues long. CDR3 nucleotide sequence: TGTGCCAGCGCCGTTCGAAGTGCCTTACGAAATCAGCCCCAGCATTTT. It encodes CASAVRSALRNQPQHF.

A single count supports this clone. The chain is built from TRBV5-4 and TRBJ2-7; 8 bases are shared with TRBD2. The CDR3 has 15 residues. Germline V lookup: CDR1 SGHNT, CDR2 YYREEE (reference sequence). Trimming cost V 2 bases and J 2 bases; bases outside gene matches: 6. The CDR3 protein is CASSLSGLATYEQYF. The CDR3, as DNA: TGTGCCAGCAGCTTATCCGGACTAGCAACCTACGAGCAGTACTTC.